The source of this T cell receptor (beta chain) is a study of blood T cells in healthy people across ages. Whole-study findings and limits: Diversity estimates drawn from one million T cells were deemed underestimates. Researchers report that TCR beta diversity correlated strongly with naive T cell percentage.

Total RNA, at least 5.5 micrograms per sample, came from PBMCs. It was with a sample-barcoded 5' primer and a J-beta primer mix that a second PCR of about 6 to 11 cycles was run. TCRdb recomputed calls from the 5' RACE reads with MiXCR, one row per CDR3 protein. Seen here are approximately 820,000 distinct CDR3 sequences, 44% observed once, and the top ten hold roughly 19%. CDR3 length: 14 amino acids. V gave up 5 bases and J gave up 8 bases; unmatched junction bases: 9. CDR1 PRHDT and CDR2 FYEKMQ come from the germline V gene (reference sequence). Concerning this clonotype itself: As yet, its antigen is unknown.

The rearrangement joins TRBV13 to TRBJ2-1; 7 nucleotides match TRBD1. This receptor was obtained from a man in his sixties in good health. Sequencing was carried out using blood. Here the CDR3 DNA reads TGTGCCAGCAGCGGACGACAGGGTTTCGATGAGCAGTTCTTC. Residues: CASSGRQGFDEQFF.